The next 29 T cell receptor beta chains were all read from a single sample in a study of blood T cell repertoires in COVID-19. Method: immunoSEQ multiplex PCR; TCRdb's copy keeps in-frame clones and lacks some. This table holds roughly 62,000 clones, 80% to 95% found once. Sequencing was carried out using peripheral blood. The receptor source for this set is a human donor in a cohort sampled during active COVID-19.

The chain uses TRBV11-2 and TRBJ2-7; perhaps TRBD2 as D (5 bases). Trimming pared 0 bases from V and 2 bases from J, leaving 8 bases between. Per the germline V gene, CDR1 is SGHAT and CDR2 is FQNNGV. The CDR3 covers 14 residues. The CDR3 spells CASSLDPGAYEQYF. In nucleotides, the CDR3 is TGTGCCAGCAGCTTAGATCCCGGGGCCTACGAGCAGTACTTC.

V and J are TRBV30 and TRBJ1-4, with D tentatively TRBD1 (5 bases). Germline lookup yields CDR1 GTSNPN and CDR2 SVGIG (reference sequence). The V gene lost 1 base and the J gene lost 3 bases, with 18 bases spanning the gap. This CDR3 is 17 amino acids long. CDR3 coding DNA: TGTGCCTGGAGTGCAGGGAACACGGCTTCGGCTAATGAAAAACTGTTTTTT. Translating it yields CAWSAGNTASANEKLFF.

The CDR3 DNA reads as TGCAGCGTCCGAGGATGGGACAGAAGCCGAAGGCAAGCAGATACGCAGTATTTT. It encodes CSVRGWDRSRRQADTQYF. The chain combines TRBV29-1 with TRBJ2-3; 7 positions match TRBD1. Trimming at V came to 6 bases and at J to 4 bases, leaving 22 bases not matched to a gene. Germline V lookup: CDR1 SQVTM, CDR2 ANQGSEA. The CDR3 consists of 18 residues.

The gene calls are TRBV30 and TRBJ2-5; D may be TRBD2 (6 bases). CDR3 size: 14 residues. The V gene lost 0 bases and the J gene lost 5 bases, with 13 bases spanning the gap. Germline V gene sequence: CDR1 GTSNPN, CDR2 SVGIG (reference sequence). CDR3 coding DNA: TGTGCCTGGAGTGTAGGCGGGGCAGGGGAGACCCAGTACTTC. It specifies CAWSVGGAGETQYF.

This chain uses TRBV30 with TRBJ1-2; TRBD1 agrees at 7 bases. The V gene's germline CDR1 is GTSNPN and CDR2 SVGIG (reference sequence). With 0 bases clipped from V and 0 bases from J, the junction kept 7 bases outside the gene matches. This CDR3 contains 16 residues. The CDR3 nucleotides are TGTGCCTGGAGTGTATTCAGGGGGGTTGCTAACTATGGCTACACCTTC. This translates into CAWSVFRGVANYGYTF. The whole variable domain, filled in from reference TRBV30 and TRBJ1-2, reads SQTIHQWPATLVQPVGSPLSLECTVEGTSNPNLYWYRQAAGRGLQLLFYSVGIGQISSEVPQNLSASRPQDRQFILSSKKLLLSDSGFYLCAWSVFRGVANYGYTFGSGTRLTVV.

The rearrangement joins TRBV11-2 to TRBJ2-3; 12 positions match TRBD2. Germline-derived CDR1 and CDR2 are SGHAT and FQNNGV. V gave up 3 bases and J gave up 2 bases; unmatched junction bases: 3. The CDR3 runs 16 residues. The CDR3 nucleotides are TGTGCCAGCAGCTTTCTAGCGGGGGGGGTCACAGATACGCAGTATTTT. Its translation: CASSFLAGGVTDTQYF.

The CDR3, as DNA: TGTGCCAGTAGTTGGCAACCCTACACCGGGGAGCTGTTTTTT. Translating it yields CASSWQPYTGELFF. The gene calls are TRBV19 and TRBJ2-2; unclear D gene. CDR1 is LNHDA and CDR2 is SQIVND in the germline V gene (reference sequence). Trimming took off 5 bases at V and 3 bases at J, with 10 bases between the two ends. The CDR3 is 14 amino acids.

The chain uses TRBV6-2 or TRBV6-3 and TRBJ1-1; D might be TRBD1 (6 bases). Germline loops: CDR1 MNHEY, CDR2 SVGEGT. V was pared by 2 bases and J by 8 bases, with 9 bases between. This CDR3 region has 12 residues. For the CDR3, the DNA is TGTGCCAGCAGTTACGCGGGGGGCGAAGCTTTCTTT. Protein sequence: CASSYAGGEAFF.

This chain joins TRBV4-2 and TRBJ1-4; the match to TRBD1 covers 8 bases. Trimming cost V 5 bases and J 14 bases; bases outside gene matches: 16. Per the germline V gene, CDR1 is LGHNA and CDR2 is YNFKEQ. The CDR3 sequence is 15 residues long. CDR3 DNA: TGTGCCAGCAGCGCTGTTTTGCAGGGGGCCCCACTCCTGTTTTTT. Protein: CASSAVLQGAPLLFF.

The chain couples TRBV15 to TRBJ2-2; the match to TRBD1 covers 9 bases. The CDR3 totals 16 residues. Germline lookup yields CDR1 LNHNV and CDR2 YYDKDF (reference sequence). With 1 base clipped from V and 7 bases from J, the junction kept 7 bases outside the gene matches. The CDR3: CATSRAGTGLGGELFF. The DNA for the CDR3 is TGTGCCACCAGCAGAGCTGGGACAGGGTTAGGCGGGGAGCTGTTTTTT.

The V call is TRBV19, the J call TRBJ2-3, with 9 bases identical to TRBD2. Germline V gives CDR1 LNHDA, CDR2 SQIVND (reference sequence). V gave up 0 bases and J gave up 1 base; unmatched junction bases: 2. The CDR3 totals 16 residues. The CDR3 sequence is CASSIDRTSGTDTQYF. The CDR3 DNA reads TGTGCCAGTAGTATAGATAGGACTAGCGGCACAGATACGCAGTATTTT.

The chain carries TRBV11-2 and TRBJ1-6, with 9 bases aligning to TRBD1. Per germline, CDR1 SGHAT and CDR2 FQNNGV. CDR3 size: 18 residues. Unmatched junction bases numbered 14, after V lost 4 bases and J lost 7 bases. CDR3 in amino acids: CASSYPNLGQGRNSPLHF. DNA of the CDR3: TGTGCCAGCAGCTATCCCAATTTGGGACAGGGCAGAAATTCACCCCTCCACTTT. Full variable domain (remainder filled in from reference TRBV11-2 and TRBJ1-6): EAGVAQSPRYKIIEKRQSVAFWCNPISGHATLYWYQQILGQGPKLLIQFQNNGVVDDSQLPKDRFSAERLKGVDSTLKIQPAKLEDSAVYLCASSYPNLGQGRNSPLHFGNGTRLTVT.

The V and J genes are TRBV6-1 and TRBJ1-2; D might be TRBD1 (6 bases). The V gene lost 4 bases and the J gene lost 1 base, with 19 bases spanning the gap. CDR1 and CDR2 from the germline V gene are MNHNS and SASEGT. The CDR3 is made up of 17 amino acids. CDR3 amino acids: CASSVTGQSSLNYGYTF. CDR3 DNA: TGTGCCAGCAGTGTAACAGGACAGTCCTCCCTTAACTATGGCTACACCTTC.

This chain connects TRBV5-1 to TRBJ2-1; 11 positions match TRBD2. The length of the CDR3 is 16 residues. Germline V gene sequence: CDR1 SGHRS, CDR2 YFSETQ. Trimming cost V 3 bases and J 10 bases; bases outside gene matches: 12. In DNA form, the CDR3 reads TGCGCCAGCAGCTCCGGACTAGCGGGTTCCGCAGGGGAGCAGTTCTTC. Its protein is CASSSGLAGSAGEQFF.

CDR3 residues: CASSQDVETGKLDWTDTQYF. CDR3 bases: TGTGCCAGCAGCCAAGATGTTGAGACAGGGAAACTAGATTGGACAGATACGCAGTATTTT. V gene TRBV3-1 (or the pseudogene TRBV3-2) combines with J gene TRBJ2-3; 7 bases match TRBD1. Germline V gene lookup returns CDR1 LGHDT and CDR2 YNNKEL (reference sequence). CDR3 length: 20 residues. After removal of 0 bases from V and 3 bases from J, the junction contained 18 bases not matched to a gene.

This chain connects TRBV5-4 to TRBJ2-3, with TRBD1 matching 9 bases. After removal of 3 bases from V and 3 bases from J, the junction contained 8 bases not matched to a gene. Germline CDR1 and CDR2: SGHNT and YYREEE (reference sequence). The CDR3 extends over 16 amino acids. The CDR3 nucleotides are TGTGCCAGCAGCTCCCTCCGGGACAGGGTAACAGATACGCAGTATTTT. Protein sequence: CASSSLRDRVTDTQYF.

The CDR3 coding sequence is TGTGCCAGCTCCTGGGGGGGTGACACCGGGGAGCTGTTTTTT. Amino acid sequence: CASSWGGDTGELFF. The chain carries TRBV9 and TRBJ2-2; 7 nucleotides line up with TRBD2. V trimming: 7 bases; J trimming: 3 bases; junction bases outside the gene matches: 6. This CDR3 region has 14 residues. Germline V lookup: CDR1 SGDLS, CDR2 YYNGEE. Complete variable domain (other parts from reference TRBV9 and TRBJ2-2): DSGVTQTPKHLITATGQRVTLRCSPRSGDLSVYWYQQSLDQGLQFLIQYYNGEERAKGNILERFSAQQFPDLHSELNLSSLELGDSALYFCASSWGGDTGELFFGEGSRLTVL.

This clone was seen a few times. This chain uses TRBV27 with TRBJ2-5, with TRBD2 as a possible D gene (7 bases). Trimming took off 5 bases at V and 5 bases at J, with 30 bases between the two ends. The CDR3 has 19 amino acids. Germline loops: CDR1 MNHEY, CDR2 SMNVEV (reference sequence). The CDR3 sequence is CASSGSGGYSGAFRETQYF. In DNA, the CDR3 is TGTGCCAGCAGTGGTTCGGGGGGCTACAGCGGGGCCTTCCGGGAGACCCAGTACTTC.

This clone showed up just once. The rearrangement uses TRBV4-3 and TRBJ2-7; TRBD2 agrees at 10 bases. The CDR3 contains 14 residues. V lost 4 bases to trimming and J lost 0 bases; unmatched junction nucleotides: 0. The germline V gene encodes CDR1 LGHNA and CDR2 YSLEER. Written as DNA, the CDR3 is TGCGCCAGCAGCCGGACTAGCGGCTCCTACGAGCAGTACTTC. As protein: CASSRTSGSYEQYF.

This clone has just one count. V gene TRBV11-2 combines with J gene TRBJ1-1; 8 nucleotides align to TRBD1. Germline V gene data show CDR1 as SGHAT and CDR2 as FQNNGV. The CDR3 runs 15 residues. The ends lost 8 bases at V and 10 bases at J; junction bases unmatched: 18. The CDR3 reads CASGHPGQDTGGAFF. The CDR3 coding sequence is TGTGCCAGCGGCCACCCGGGACAGGATACGGGTGGAGCTTTCTTT.

This chain links TRBV6-1 with TRBJ1-1; 9 nucleotides match TRBD1. Germline CDR1 is MNHNS and CDR2 is SASEGT. This CDR3 is built from 16 residues. V was pared by 4 bases and J by 2 bases, with 8 bases of the junction left unmatched. The CDR3 loop reads CASSALQGAVNTEAFF. DNA for the CDR3: TGTGCCAGCAGTGCTTTACAGGGGGCCGTAAACACTGAAGCTTTCTTT.

The rearrangement links TRBV5-4 to TRBJ2-6; D is perhaps TRBD1 (6 bases). This CDR3 is 15 amino acids long. Germline assignment: CDR1 SGHNT and CDR2 YYREEE (reference sequence). The V and J ends lost 4 bases and 1 base respectively, with 9 bases between them. The CDR3 DNA follows: TGTGCCAGCAGCAAACAGGGTTCTGGGGCCAACGTCCTGACTTTC. Translated: CASSKQGSGANVLTF.

This sequence joins TRBV4-1 and TRBJ1-6; 7 positions agree with TRBD1. V lost 4 bases to trimming and J lost 10 bases; unmatched junction nucleotides: 13. CDR1 and CDR2 (germline): MGHRA, YSYEKL. The CDR3 covers 16 residues. The CDR3 DNA follows: TGCGCCAGCAGCCCCCGGACAGGACTAATCGGGTCACCCCTCCACTTT. Amino acid sequence: CASSPRTGLIGSPLHF.

The chain links TRBV5-4 to TRBJ2-7, with D possibly being TRBD2 (6 bases). Germline V CDR1 and CDR2: SGHNT, YYREEE (reference sequence). V was pared by 0 bases and J by 2 bases, with 15 bases between. The CDR3 length is 16 residues. Here the CDR3 DNA reads TGTGCCAGCAGCTTGGGGGGGGTATGGGAGCCCTACGAGCAGTACTTC. Amino acid sequence: CASSLGGVWEPYEQYF.

V and J are TRBV29-1 and TRBJ1-1, with TRBD1 as a possible D gene (5 bases). Looked up from germline, CDR1 is SQVTM and CDR2 is ANQGSEA. The CDR3 is made up of 13 amino acids. Trimming took 4 bases from V and 4 from J, leaving 13 bases between them. Here the CDR3 reads CSVGKGGGTEAFF. CDR3 sequence (DNA): TGCAGCGTTGGGAAGGGCGGGGGCACTGAAGCTTTCTTT.

The V call is TRBV18, the J call TRBJ1-6; D unresolved. CDR1 is KGHSH, CDR2 LQKENI, per germline. The V end was cut by 2 bases, the J end by 10 bases, with 9 bases between. The CDR3 is made up of 13 amino acids. CDR3 in amino acids: CASSPGRRSPLHF. In DNA, the CDR3 is TGTGCCAGCTCACCAGGGAGGAGATCACCCCTCCACTTT.

This clone was picked up one time. The J gene is TRBJ1-1, the V gene TRBV7-2; D remains ambiguous. The ends were cut back, 5 bases at V and 5 bases at J, with 15 bases in the middle. The CDR3 totals 14 residues. The germline CDR1 and CDR2 sequences are SGHTA and FQGNSA. The CDR3 DNA reads TGTGCCAGCAGCCCTGGAACCTCGGGGACTGAAGCTTTCTTT. Translating it yields CASSPGTSGTEAFF.

The chain has TRBV9 and TRBJ1-3; D possibly corresponds to TRBD1 (5 bases). Germline V lookup: CDR1 SGDLS, CDR2 YYNGEE. V was pared by 3 bases and J by 0 bases, with 10 bases between. The CDR3 spans 15 residues. The CDR3 here is CASSAGMRSGNTIYF. Written as DNA, the CDR3 is TGTGCCAGCAGCGCAGGGATGCGCTCTGGAAACACCATATATTTT.

The V call is TRBV12-3 or TRBV12-4, the J call TRBJ2-5; 7 bases line up with TRBD2. V was pared by 2 bases and J by 4 bases, with 1 base of the junction left unmatched. There are 13 residues in the CDR3. The CDR3 loop is CASSLWGGETQYF. The CDR3 DNA follows: TGTGCCAGCAGTTTATGGGGGGGAGAGACCCAGTACTTC.